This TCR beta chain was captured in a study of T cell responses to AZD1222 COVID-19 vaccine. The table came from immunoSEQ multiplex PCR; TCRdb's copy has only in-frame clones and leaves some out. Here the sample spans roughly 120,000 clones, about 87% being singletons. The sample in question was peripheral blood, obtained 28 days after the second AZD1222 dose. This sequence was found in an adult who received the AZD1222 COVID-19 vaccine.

The CDR3 region has the DNA TGTGCCAGTAGTCCGGGGGGGCGGCAGTTCTTC. This translates into CASSPGGRQFF. The chain uses TRBV19 and TRBJ2-1; TRBD2 agrees at 8 bases. The length of the CDR3 is 11 residues. CDR1 LNHDA and CDR2 SQIVND come from the germline V gene (reference sequence). With V trimmed by 5 bases and J by 12 bases, 3 bases remained unmatched.